Listed below are T cell receptor beta chains from one sample, sequenced in a study of cytomegalovirus exposure and HLA in healthy donors. Libraries were prepared by immunoSEQ multiplex PCR; TCRdb keeps only in-frame clonotypes and omits some of them. Of 150,000 or so clones listed, 70% are singletons. Input material: PBMCs. These receptors were taken from a woman aged 60-75 years in good health and CMV-seropositive. Both conserved end residues are part of each CDR3. A D gene is named only where the DNA matches it firmly. Size values are once, few and many counts, or a class for expanded clones, and some rows have none.

cdr3_aa	cdr3_nt	d_call	j_call	v_call	clone_size
CASSFGGGRTNEQFF	TGCGCCAGCAGCTTCGGTGGTGGGAGAACGAATGAGCAGTTCTTC	-	TRBJ2-1	TRBV5-1	-
CAWRPHKNTEAFF	TGTGCCTGGAGGCCACATAAGAACACTGAAGCTTTCTTT	-	TRBJ1-1	TRBV30	-
CASSLKAGYDHSYEQYF	TGCGCCAGCAGCTTGAAAGCGGGATACGATCACTCCTACGAGCAGTACTTC	TRBD2	TRBJ2-7	TRBV5-1	few
CAGQALNTGELFF	TGTGCCGGACAGGCCTTAAACACCGGGGAGCTGTTTTTT	TRBD1	TRBJ2-2	TRBV28	-
CSASDRDIYEQYF	TGCAGCGCCTCGGACAGGGACATATACGAGCAGTACTTC	TRBD1	TRBJ2-7	TRBV29-1	-
CASSPTGSEQYF	TGTGCCAGCAGCCCGACAGGCTCCGAGCAGTACTTC	-	TRBJ2-7	TRBV11-1	-
CASSDRVANQPQHF	TGTGCCAGCAGTGACAGGGTGGCCAATCAGCCCCAGCATTTT	-	TRBJ1-5	TRBV2	-
CASSPNGGRQPQHF	TGCGCCAGCAGCCCCAATGGGGGGAGACAGCCCCAGCATTTT	-	TRBJ1-5	TRBV4-1	-
CASKSGTTYGYTF	TGTGCCAGTAAGAGCGGGACAACCTATGGCTACACCTTC	-	TRBJ1-2	TRBV19	once
CASSQSPRSSYNEQFF	TGTGCCAGCAGCCAATCTCCCAGAAGCTCCTACAATGAGCAGTTCTTC	-	TRBJ2-1	TRBV14	-
CASTGAVGEAFF	TGTGCCAGCACAGGGGCGGTCGGTGAAGCTTTCTTT	-	TRBJ1-1	TRBV6-5	-
CASSPTPSGQETQYF	TGTGCCAGCAGTCCCACGCCTAGCGGGCAAGAGACCCAGTACTTC	TRBD2	TRBJ2-5	TRBV27	-
CASRQGASGRTWSSYNEQFF	TGCGCCAGCAGACAAGGGGCTAGCGGGAGGACCTGGAGCTCCTACAATGAGCAGTTCTTC	TRBD2	TRBJ2-1	TRBV4-1	few
CASSTDRGAYEQYF	TGTGCCAGTAGTACGGACAGGGGGGCCTACGAGCAGTACTTC	TRBD1	TRBJ2-7	TRBV19	-
CASSVESALAGGADTQYF	TGTGCCAGCAGTGTGGAGTCGGCCCTAGCGGGAGGGGCAGATACGCAGTATTTT	TRBD2	TRBJ2-3	TRBV25-1	-
CASIKLAGGPSTGELFF	TGTGCCAGCATCAAACTAGCGGGAGGGCCTAGCACCGGGGAGCTGTTTTTT	TRBD2	TRBJ2-2	TRBV2	few
CASTWGGRDGYTF	TGTGCCAGCACCTGGGGAGGGCGTGATGGCTACACCTTC	-	TRBJ1-2	TRBV6-1	-
CASQGTAPSTDTQYF	TGTGCCAGCCAGGGGACCGCTCCGAGCACAGATACGCAGTATTTT	-	TRBJ2-3	TRBV25-1	-
CASSDNYEQYF	TGTGCCAGCAGCGACAACTACGAGCAGTACTTC	-	TRBJ2-7	TRBV21-1	-
CASSSTGTEAYYGYTF	TGTGCCAGCAGTTCTACCGGGACAGAGGCCTACTATGGCTACACCTTC	TRBD1	TRBJ1-2	TRBV6-5	-
CASSPRAQPNTEAFF	TGTGCCAGCAGCCCGCGGGCACAGCCGAACACTGAAGCTTTCTTT	-	TRBJ1-1	TRBV7-9	few
CASNPGQGAVQYF	TGCGCCAGCAACCCCGGACAGGGGGCCGTTCAGTACTTC	TRBD1	TRBJ2-4	TRBV5-1	-
CASSPNRDREAFF	TGTGCCAGCTCACCAAACCGGGACAGAGAAGCTTTCTTT	TRBD1	TRBJ1-1	TRBV18	-
CASYPGGVSGANVLTF	TGTGCCAGTTACCCCGGGGGGGTCTCTGGGGCCAACGTCCTGACTTTC	TRBD2	TRBJ2-6	TRBV11-1	-
CASSEKTISSTDTQYF	TGTGCCAGCAGCGAAAAGACTATTTCTAGCACAGATACGCAGTATTTT	-	TRBJ2-3	TRBV7-2	few
CASSLMGQGGNEQFF	TGCGCCAGCAGCTTAATGGGACAGGGAGGGAATGAGCAGTTCTTC	TRBD1	TRBJ2-1	TRBV5-1	-
CASSYGTSGTYEQYF	TGTGCCAGCAGTTACGGGACTAGCGGGACCTACGAGCAGTACTTC	TRBD2	TRBJ2-7	TRBV6-6	-
CASSYSRGNEKLFF	TGTGCCAGCAGTTACTCCAGGGGGAATGAAAAACTGTTTTTT	TRBD1	TRBJ1-4	TRBV6-6	-
CASSHLSAAGEQFF	TGTGCCAGCAGTCATCTTAGCGCGGCGGGTGAGCAGTTCTTC	-	TRBJ2-1	TRBV25-1	-
CASTRDWDMRYYGYTF	TGTGCCAGCACTAGAGACTGGGACATGCGGTACTATGGCTACACCTTC	-	TRBJ1-2	TRBV28	once
CASSLGTGDDYGYTF	TGCGCCAGCAGCCTAGGGACAGGGGATGACTATGGCTACACCTTC	TRBD1	TRBJ1-2	TRBV5-1	-
CASSEPTSGSPLTQYF	TGTGCCAGCAGTGAACCTACTAGCGGGAGCCCTCTGACGCAGTATTTT	TRBD2	TRBJ2-3	TRBV6-1	once
CASSYSMGPHEEAFF	TGTGCCAGCAGTTACTCGATGGGGCCCCACGAGGAAGCTTTCTTT	-	TRBJ1-1	TRBV6-6	-
CASSLIGTGPSHEQYF	TGCGCCAGCAGCTTAATTGGGACAGGGCCATCCCACGAGCAGTACTTC	TRBD1	TRBJ2-7	TRBV5-1	-
CASSLEGRQETQYF	TGCGCCAGCAGCTTGGAGGGGAGGCAAGAGACCCAGTACTTC	-	TRBJ2-5	TRBV5-1	once
CATRAETNEKLFF	TGTGCCACGAGGGCCGAGACTAATGAAAAACTGTTTTTT	-	TRBJ1-4	TRBV2	-
CASRADGSYEQYF	TGTGCCAGCAGAGCGGACGGCTCCTACGAGCAGTACTTC	-	TRBJ2-7	TRBV25-1	-
CASTGERMNEKLFF	TGTGCCAGCACCGGAGAGCGGATGAATGAAAAACTGTTTTTT	-	TRBJ1-4	TRBV2	few
CASSLRAGSSYEQYF	TGTGCCAGCAGTTTAAGGGCGGGGAGCTCCTACGAGCAGTACTTC	-	TRBJ2-7	TRBV27	-
CASSSDRAHETQYF	TGCGCCAGCAGCTCGGACAGGGCTCACGAGACCCAGTACTTC	TRBD1	TRBJ2-5	TRBV5-1	-
CASSVSRDSRSGNTIYF	TGTGCCAGCAGCGTATCCAGGGACAGCCGCTCTGGAAACACCATATATTTT	TRBD1	TRBJ1-3	TRBV9	few
CASSLAGGSTVEQYF	TGCGCCAGCAGCTTGGCCGGTGGAAGCACAGTCGAGCAGTACTTC	-	TRBJ2-7	TRBV5-1	-
CASSVRDSSDTQYF	TGCGCCAGCAGCGTCCGGGACTCCTCAGATACGCAGTATTTT	-	TRBJ2-3	TRBV5-1	-
CASSSLAGVTGELFF	TGTGCCAGCAGCTCTCTAGCGGGAGTCACCGGGGAGCTGTTTTTT	TRBD2	TRBJ2-2	TRBV5-8	few
CASSLIGGSGNQPQHF	TGTGCCAGCAGTTTAATCGGGGGATCGGGCAATCAGCCCCAGCATTTT	-	TRBJ1-5	TRBV28	-
CASSSSREGYTEAFF	TGTGCCAGCAGTTCCTCCAGGGAAGGTTACACTGAAGCTTTCTTT	-	TRBJ1-1	TRBV6-6	few
CASSSDAGVGQPQHF	TGTGCCAGCAGCTCGGACGCAGGGGTGGGTCAGCCCCAGCATTTT	-	TRBJ1-5	TRBV7-8	-
CASSKGQGKETQYF	TGTGCCAGCAGCAAGGGACAGGGGAAAGAGACCCAGTACTTC	TRBD1	TRBJ2-5	TRBV7-9	-
CASSPNVQNNQPQHF	TGTGCCAGCTCACCCAACGTACAGAACAATCAGCCCCAGCATTTT	-	TRBJ1-5	TRBV18	-
CASRGGEQYF	TGTGCTAGTCGAGGAGGTGAGCAGTACTTC	-	TRBJ2-7	TRBV12-5	-
CASSSTIPGEQYF	TGTGCCAGCAGCTCCACCATACCCGGGGAGCAGTACTTC	-	TRBJ2-7	TRBV11-2	-
CASSPQGQSTDTQYF	TGCGCCAGCAGCCCGCAGGGACAGTCCACAGATACGCAGTATTTT	TRBD1	TRBJ2-3	TRBV5-1	-
CASRPTTGNTEAFF	TGTGCCAGCAGACCGACGACGGGGAACACTGAAGCTTTCTTT	-	TRBJ1-1	TRBV7-9	-
CASSLGTIEKLFF	TGTGCCAGCAGTCTCGGGACTATTGAAAAACTGTTTTTT	-	TRBJ1-4	TRBV28	few
CASSTGGTGYNEQFF	TGTGCCAGCAGTACTGGGGGGACAGGATACAATGAGCAGTTCTTC	TRBD1	TRBJ2-1	TRBV28	-
CASTRREGAYEQYF	TGTGCCAGCACGCGGAGGGAGGGTGCATACGAGCAGTACTTC	TRBD2	TRBJ2-7	TRBV11-2	-
CASSLGQPYEQYF	TGTGCCAGCAGTTTAGGACAGCCCTACGAGCAGTACTTC	-	TRBJ2-7	TRBV28	-
CASSLVGADTEAFF	TGCGCCAGCAGCTTGGTGGGGGCTGACACTGAAGCTTTCTTT	-	TRBJ1-1	TRBV5-1	-
CASSLGQTSTDTQYF	TGCGCCAGCAGCTTGGGACAGACTAGCACAGATACGCAGTATTTT	-	TRBJ2-3	TRBV5-1	once